This T cell receptor beta chain was identified in a study of cytomegalovirus exposure and HLA in healthy donors. Amplification used 60 Vbeta primers and 13 Jbeta primers. Sequencing was performed with immunoSEQ multiplex PCR; in TCRdb, only in-frame clones are kept and a portion is missing. This sample has about 200,000 clones, with 70% to 80% found just once. Germline loops: CDR1 SQVTM, CDR2 ANQGSEA. V lost 5 bases and J lost 0, with 10 bases in between. The CDR3 is 13 amino acids. Findings and caveats of the study: Rare sequences made up most TCRs, while some public TCRs were found in many donors. The study had only CMV serostatus as immune exposure information.

Donors were ostensibly healthy at sampling, although undocumented immune exposures were probable. Notes on this clone: No antigen is known for it.

This chain connects TRBV29-1 to TRBJ1-1, with D unresolved. Input material: PBMCs. This TCR came from a woman aged 25 to 39 in good health and CMV-seronegative. The chain's CDR3 is CSVRQRLNTEAFF. The CDR3 DNA sequence: TGCAGCGTTCGTCAGCGACTGAACACTGAAGCTTTCTTT.